This T cell receptor (beta chain) was identified during a study of blood T cell repertoires in COVID-19. Overall study context: T cells, B-cell-depleted T cells, or PBMCs provided the cDNA or gDNA that served as material.

As for this clone: This specimen includes other DNA sequences encoding the same CDR3.

Sequencing used immunoSEQ multiplex PCR; TCRdb keeps in-frame clones, though not all of them. The table includes around 270,000 clones, about nine tenths detected once. V gave up 3 bases and J gave up 5 bases; unmatched junction bases: 8. The CDR3 has 16 residues. The germline gives CDR1 SGHNT, CDR2 YENEEA. This TCR was sampled from a man aged 55 to 70 who had recovered from COVID-19. The chain uses TRBV11-3 and TRBJ2-5; TRBD2 aligns across 11 bases. Specimen: peripheral blood. CDR3 in amino acids: CASSLGLAGGGETQYF. CDR3 DNA: TGTGCCAGCAGCTTGGGTCTAGCGGGGGGCGGGGAGACCCAGTACTTC.